This T cell receptor (beta chain) was identified in a study of identical twins. Overall study results and limits: For cord blood, abundant beta clonotypes had fewer insertions, unlike memory repertoires, which showed none. Conclusions were based on cross-sectional statistical analysis, without following the same donors.

This clonotype has at least ten counts. Its cognate antigen is unknown. Germline lookup yields CDR1 MNHNS and CDR2 SASEGT. The CDR3 length is 15 residues. The J segment lost 4 bases and the V segment lost 7 bases, leaving 12 bases of the junction unmatched. From the 5' RACE reads, TCRdb called clonotypes with MiXCR, one entry per CDR3 protein. This sample has 200,000 to 300,000 distinct CDR3 sequences, with about 10% found just once. Material for sequencing was memory T cells sorted from blood. V is TRBV6-1 and J is TRBJ1-1; TRBD1 matches 7 bases. The receptor comes from a man aged 45-65 years in good health. CDR3 DNA: TGTGCCAGCACCCCGGCCCAGGGGGTAAGCACTGAAGCTTTCTTT. Translated, it gives CASTPAQGVSTEAFF.